The 20 T cell receptor beta chains below were found in one sample sequenced in a study of T cell changes during pregnancy in multiple sclerosis. The method was immunoSEQ multiplex PCR; TCRdb's version includes in-frame clones alone and lacks a portion of them. The sample shows fewer than 40,000 clones, 90% of them seen only once. The sequenced sample was CD8+ T cells from peripheral blood mononuclear cells, obtained before pregnancy. These receptor sequences come from a female donor with multiple sclerosis, enrolled in a pregnancy study.

This sequence joins TRBV27 and TRBJ2-7, with 7 bases that match TRBD1. The CDR3 loop spans 12 amino acids. Germline-derived CDR1 and CDR2 are MNHEY and SMNVEV (reference sequence). V was clipped by 5 bases and J by 8 bases; unmatched bases: 6. CDR3: CASSPSRGKQYF. CDR3 sequence (DNA): TGTGCCAGCAGTCCGAGCAGGGGGAAGCAGTACTTC.

The chain couples TRBV6-6 to TRBJ2-1; D unresolved. V lost 5 bases and J 6 bases, leaving 5 bases between the germline ends. Germline assignment: CDR1 MNHNY and CDR2 SVGAGI (reference sequence). The CDR3 totals 11 residues. In DNA, the CDR3 is TGTGCCAGCAGTAAAGCCAATGAGCAGTTCTTC. It encodes CASSKANEQFF.

J is TRBJ1-1 and V is TRBV4-1; 7 bases map to TRBD1. J was trimmed by 3 bases and V by 4 bases; bases with no gene match: 11. The CDR3 is made up of 16 amino acids. Germline V gene sequence: CDR1 MGHRA, CDR2 YSYEKL. In DNA form, the CDR3 reads TGCGCCAGCAGCCGGAACGATGCAGGGACAGACACTGAAGCTTTCTTT. Its translation: CASSRNDAGTDTEAFF.

This clone was seen only once. This chain joins TRBV6-1 and TRBJ1-2; possibly TRBD1 for D (6 bases). The CDR3 is made up of 16 amino acids. CDR1 MNHNS and CDR2 SASEGT come from the germline V gene. Trimming cost V 0 bases and J 1 base, with 12 bases left between them. CDR3 DNA sequence: TGTGCCAGCAGTGAAGCGACAGGTCTATTTAACTATGGCTACACCTTC. Protein: CASSEATGLFNYGYTF.

As regards this clone: The germline gene is not matched at one end of the junction; a read error may be the cause. This chain's CDR3 is CASSYYSSPSYNEQFF. The CDR3 nucleotides are TGTGCCAGCAGCTACTACTCAAGTCCGTCCTACAATGAGCAGTTCTTC. The chain couples TRBV6-5 to TRBJ2-1; D not certain. Germline V lookup: CDR1 MNHEY, CDR2 SVGAGI. CDR3 length: 16 residues.

The rearrangement uses TRBV9 and TRBJ2-1; TRBD2 aligns across 11 bases. The germline V gene has CDR1 SGDLS and CDR2 YYNGEE. The CDR3 sequence is 15 residues long. Germline trimming cut 2 bases from V and 5 bases from J; bases unmatched to any gene: 3. The CDR3 region is CASSVIAGGNNEQFF. In DNA form, the CDR3 reads TGTGCCAGCAGCGTTATAGCGGGGGGGAACAATGAGCAGTTCTTC.

The rearrangement uses TRBV7-8 and TRBJ1-5; possible D gene TRBD1, 5 bases. The V gene's germline CDR1 is SGHVS and CDR2 FQNEAQ. There are 15 residues in the CDR3. Trimming took 3 bases from V and 3 from J, leaving 12 bases between them. CDR3 region: CASSLDTRYNQPQHF. The CDR3 DNA sequence: TGTGCCAGCAGCTTGGACACACGTTACAATCAGCCCCAGCATTTT. The entire variable domain, with the rest obtained from reference TRBV7-8 and TRBJ1-5, is as follows: GAGVSQSPRYKVAKRGQDVALRCDPISGHVSLFWYQQALGQGPEFLTYFQNEAQLDKSGLPSDRFFAERPEGSVSTLKIQRTQQEDSAVYLCASSLDTRYNQPQHFGDGTRLSIL.

In DNA form, the CDR3 reads TGTGCCAGCAGCTTGCAGGGAACTGGAAACACCATATATTTT. It translates to CASSLQGTGNTIYF. The V call is TRBV5-4, the J call TRBJ1-3, with D maybe TRBD1 (5 bases). The CDR3 sequence is 14 residues long. The V end was cut by 1 base, the J end by 2 bases, with 7 bases between. Germline V lookup: CDR1 SGHNT, CDR2 YYREEE (reference sequence). Together with reference TRBV5-4 and TRBJ1-3, the CDR3 gives the full variable domain: ETGVTQSPTHLIKTRGQQVTLRCSSQSGHNTVSWYQQALGQGPQFIFQYYREEENGRGNFPPRFSGLQFPNYSSELNVNALELDDSALYLCASSLQGTGNTIYFGEGSWLTVV.

The gene calls are TRBV4-1 and TRBJ2-7; D gene unclear. The CDR3 runs 14 residues. In germline, CDR1 is MGHRA, CDR2 YSYEKL. V lost 4 bases, J lost 3 bases, and 13 bases lay in between. This CDR3 reads CASSLTTQDYEQYF. The CDR3 DNA reads TGCGCCAGCAGCCTAACCACGCAGGACTACGAGCAGTACTTC.

V is TRBV5-1 and J is TRBJ1-5; TRBD1 matches at 7 bases. The CDR3 contains 15 residues. CDR1 and CDR2 from the germline V gene are SGHRS and YFSETQ. The V and J ends lost 4 bases and 4 bases, in that order; junction bases with no gene match: 8. The CDR3 region has the DNA TGCGCCAGCAGCCCCTCAGGGGGAATGAATCAGCCCCAGCATTTT. Translation: CASSPSGGMNQPQHF.

This chain uses TRBV30 with TRBJ2-2; 11 nucleotides align to TRBD2. The CDR3 extends over 15 amino acids. Trimming at V came to 3 bases and at J to 6 bases, leaving 6 bases not matched to a gene. Germline-derived CDR1 and CDR2 are GTSNPN and SVGIG (reference sequence). DNA of the CDR3: TGTGCCTGGAGCTTAGCGGGGGGGCCTGCCGGGGAGCTGTTTTTT. This encodes CAWSLAGGPAGELFF.

As concerns this clone: One end of the junction is discordant with germline, which a read error may explain. V usage is TRBV4-3 and J usage is TRBJ2-5; D gene uncertain. Germline CDR1 LGHNA, CDR2 YSLEER. The length of the CDR3 is 11 residues. The CDR3 DNA reads TGCGCCAGCAGCCAAGGCCCAGTTAAACACTTC. Protein sequence: CASSQGPVKHF.

The gene calls are TRBV28 and TRBJ2-5; D is perhaps TRBD1 (5 bases). Trimming left V 5 bases short and J 2 bases short, with 12 bases between. Germline V gives CDR1 MDHEN, CDR2 SYDVKM. The CDR3 covers 14 residues. The CDR3 spells CASSRWAGQETQYF. CDR3 DNA: TGTGCCAGCAGTAGGTGGGCAGGGCAAGAGACCCAGTACTTC.

The chain carries TRBV5-4 and TRBJ2-1, with 9 bases aligning to TRBD2. CDR1 SGHNT and CDR2 YYREEE come from the germline V gene (reference sequence). The CDR3 covers 16 residues. V lost 3 bases, J lost 0 bases, and 4 bases stayed unmatched. The CDR3 DNA reads TGTGCCAGCAGCTCGATTAGCGGGAGCTCCTACAATGAGCAGTTCTTC. Its translation is CASSSISGSSYNEQFF.

The CDR3 nucleotides are TGTGCCAGCAGCTTAGGGGGGCCTAATGAGCAGTTCTTC. This codes for CASSLGGPNEQFF. This chain links TRBV7-9 with TRBJ2-1; TRBD1 might be the D (6 bases). The ends were cut back, 1 base at V and 7 bases at J, with 8 bases in the middle. The V gene's germline CDR1 is SEHNR and CDR2 FQNEAQ (reference sequence). CDR3 length: 13 amino acids.

V gene TRBV19 combines with J gene TRBJ2-1, with 9 bases matching TRBD2. The CDR3 length is 13 residues. V shed 3 bases and J 7 bases; nucleotides not matched to a gene: 1. CDR1 and CDR2 from the germline V gene are LNHDA and SQIVND (reference sequence). CDR3 residues: CASSMTSGNEQFF. The CDR3 coding sequence is TGTGCCAGTAGTATGACTAGCGGAAATGAGCAGTTCTTC.

The chain couples TRBV27 to TRBJ2-7; 9 nucleotides line up with TRBD1. The CDR3 sequence is 15 residues long. V was pared by 4 bases and J by 2 bases, with 6 bases of the junction left unmatched. Germline lookup yields CDR1 MNHEY and CDR2 SMNVEV (reference sequence). The DNA of the CDR3 is TGTGCCAGCAGTTGGGGGACAGGGCCCGCCTACGAGCAGTACTTC. Encoded protein: CASSWGTGPAYEQYF.

This chain links TRBV30 with TRBJ1-1; 12 bases match TRBD1. CDR1 is GTSNPN and CDR2 is SVGIG in the germline V gene (reference sequence). The CDR3 runs to 15 residues. V gave up 4 bases and J gave up 7 bases; unmatched junction bases: 10. In nucleotides, the CDR3 is TGTGCCTGGAAAACTCCGGGACAGGGGGCTGGTGAAGCTTTCTTT. Translation: CAWKTPGQGAGEAFF.

The rearrangement links TRBV7-9 to TRBJ1-2; 7 positions match TRBD1. This CDR3 comprises 16 residues. From germline, CDR1 is SEHNR and CDR2 FQNEAQ (reference sequence). V was pared by 3 bases and J by 8 bases, with 15 bases of the junction left unmatched. The CDR3 coding sequence is TGTGCCAGCAGCTTCCCCGACAGGGAGTCTCGCCTAGGCTACACCTTC. It specifies CASSFPDRESRLGYTF. Together with reference TRBV7-9 and TRBJ1-2, the CDR3 gives the full variable domain: DTGVSQNPRHKITKRGQNVTFRCDPISEHNRLYWYRQTLGQGPEFLTYFQNEAQLEKSRLLSDRFSAERPKGSFSTLEIQRTEQGDSAMYLCASSFPDRESRLGYTFGSGTRLTVV.

The chain has TRBV19 and TRBJ1-2; 9 positions match TRBD1. Losses at the gene ends were 3 bases for V and 2 bases for J; bases not matched to a gene: 4. The CDR3 runs to 15 residues. Looked up from germline, CDR1 is LNHDA and CDR2 is SQIVND (reference sequence). The CDR3 sequence is CASSIKGQGNYGYTF. CDR3 nucleotides: TGTGCCAGTAGTATCAAGGGACAGGGAAACTATGGCTACACCTTC.